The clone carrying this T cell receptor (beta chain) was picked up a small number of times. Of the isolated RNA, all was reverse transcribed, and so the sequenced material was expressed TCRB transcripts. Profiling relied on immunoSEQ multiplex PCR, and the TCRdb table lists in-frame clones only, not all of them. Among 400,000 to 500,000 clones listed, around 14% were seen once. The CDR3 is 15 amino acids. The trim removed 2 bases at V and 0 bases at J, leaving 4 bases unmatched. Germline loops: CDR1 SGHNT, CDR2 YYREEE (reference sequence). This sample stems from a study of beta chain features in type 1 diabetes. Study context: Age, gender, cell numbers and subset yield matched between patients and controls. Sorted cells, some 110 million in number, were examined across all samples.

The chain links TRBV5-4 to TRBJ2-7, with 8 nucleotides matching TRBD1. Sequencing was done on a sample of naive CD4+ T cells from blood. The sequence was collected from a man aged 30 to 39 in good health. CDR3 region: CASSLGTGRSYEQYF. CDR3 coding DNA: TGTGCCAGCAGCTTAGGGACAGGTCGCTCCTACGAGCAGTACTTC.